Described below is a single TCR beta chain sequence and its context. Many counts were recorded for this clonotype. Its antigen remains unidentified. Per-base quality was not reported, and no clone a single base away is much larger than it. CDR3 length: 14 amino acids, cysteine to phenylalanine. The only DNA kept is the CDR3, 42 bases in frame from the first base. Via the germline V gene (reference sequence), CDR1 is DFQATT and CDR2 SNEGSKA. V sheds 1 base and J sheds 6 bases, leaving 13 bases between their ends. This sample was included in a study of T-cell reconstitution after alpha-beta-depleted transplantation in children (TCRdb year 2016). In terms of the full investigation: T-cell immune reconstitution after TCRalphabeta/CD19-depleted allogeneic hematopoietic cell transplantation in children was quantitatively tracked in the study by means of TCR repertoire profiling. Study-wide findings and limitations: In some patients, high TCRbeta diversity at day 60 was attributed to recipient T cells and intrathymic progenitors that had survived conditioning. Hyperexpanded clone frequencies declined over subsequent months; after one year, T-cell counts and TCRbeta diversity were mostly attributed to newly produced T cells. The apparently early recovery of alphabetaT-cell counts about two months after transplant reportedly depended on only several hundred rapidly expanded clones that came from non-depleted graft cells.

Libraries were built with PCR. For sequencing, an Illumina HiSeq 2500 was employed. Molecular barcoding was employed in the preparation of TCR libraries, with unique molecular identifiers being used to normalize TCRbeta repertoire quantification. TCRdb reprocessing: public reads trimmed at Q25 with fastp, clones called with MiXCR, in-frame beta chains kept. Merged by CDR3 protein, the rows form single entries marked with the most common genes and DNA. For this sample there are hundreds of thousands of distinct CDR3 sequences; 13% appear just once. The ten largest make up 0.65% to 0.9% of the sample. The sample's treatment or condition label is to be understood as: allogeneic hematopoietic cell transplantation with graft depleted of TCRalphabeta T cells and CD19 B cells. The transplant recipients were children given TCRalphabeta/CD19-depleted allogeneic hematopoietic cell grafts.

The source is a girl aged 2-10 years with congenital amegakaryocytic thrombocytopenia, due to receive a stem cell transplant. The input for sequencing was PBMCs, taken before TCRalphabeta/CD19-depleted stem cell transplant. This receptor chain uses TRBV20-1 and TRBJ2-1; TRBD2 is a weak D gene call, 5 bases matching. For the CDR3, the sequence is CSARAGPSGNEQFF. The DNA is TGCAGTGCTAGAGCGGGCCCCAGCGGCAATGAGCAGTTCTTC.